The next 27 T cell receptor beta chains were all read from a single sample in a study of CD8 T cells in Susac syndrome. Reverse transcription used about 0.5 to 1 ug RNA and random hexamers. One entry per CDR3 protein results from TCRdb running MiXCR on the immunoSEQ multiplex PCR reads. The sample consists of a few hundred thousand distinct CDR3 sequences, roughly 90% of them appearing once. Sequencing was performed on CD8+ T cells from PBMCs. The source is a human donor with multiple sclerosis.

The V call is TRBV19, the J call TRBJ2-1, with 12 bases matching TRBD2. V was pared by 3 bases and J by 4 bases, with 1 base of the junction left unmatched. Germline V CDR1 and CDR2: LNHDA, SQIVND (reference sequence). This CDR3 region has 15 residues. CDR3 nucleotides: TGTGCCAGTAGTATGACTAGCGGGAGATACAATGAGCAGTTCTTC. Translated: CASSMTSGRYNEQFF.

This chain uses TRBV7-9 with TRBJ2-7, with D possibly being TRBD2 (5 bases). Germline lookup yields CDR1 SEHNR and CDR2 FQNEAQ (reference sequence). The V end lost 6 bases, the J end lost 4 bases, and 13 bases lay between the germline ends. The CDR3 extends over 13 amino acids. Here the CDR3 DNA reads TGTGCCAGCAGTCCTACCGGGGTTTACGAGCAGTACTTC. This encodes CASSPTGVYEQYF. The full variable domain, in which reference TRBV7-9 and TRBJ2-7 provide the parts outside the CDR3, is DTGVSQNPRHKITKRGQNVTFRCDPISEHNRLYWYRQTLGQGPEFLTYFQNEAQLEKSRLLSDRFSAERPKGSFSTLEIQRTEQGDSAMYLCASSPTGVYEQYFGPGTRLTVT.

The V gene is TRBV27, the J gene TRBJ2-2, with unresolved D. Deletions cut 3 bases from V and 1 base from J, with 6 bases between. In germline, CDR1 is MNHEY, CDR2 SMNVEV (reference sequence). This CDR3 comprises 14 residues. CDR3 bases: TGTGCCAGCAGTTTCACACTGAACACCGGGGAGCTGTTTTTT. This codes for CASSFTLNTGELFF.

The chain recombines TRBV24-1 with TRBJ2-5; maybe TRBD2 (6 bases). Germline assignment: CDR1 KGHDR and CDR2 SFDVKD. Trimming took 5 bases from V and 5 from J, leaving 14 bases between them. CDR3 length equals 14 residues. CDR3 region: CATSGGRAGETQYF. CDR3 nucleotides: TGTGCCACCAGTGGGGGAAGGGCGGGGGAGACCCAGTACTTC.

The rearrangement links TRBV21-1 to TRBJ2-7; the D call TRBD1 from the table was never checked on the DNA. TRBV21-1 represents a pseudogene. There are 16 residues in the CDR3. CDR3: CASSTQPGTAAYEQYF. In DNA, the CDR3 is TGTGCCAGCAGCACGCAACCTGGGACGGCGGCCTACGAGCAGTACTTC.

The genes are TRBV3-1 and TRBJ2-4; the match to TRBD1 covers 7 bases. This CDR3 comprises 16 residues. Germline CDR1 and CDR2: LGHDT and YNNKEL (reference sequence). The junction had 7 bases not matched to a gene; V was cut back by 2 bases and J by 3 bases. CDR3 sequence reads: CASSQTGQWGKNIQYF. CDR3 DNA: TGTGCCAGCAGCCAAACGGGACAGTGGGGCAAAAACATTCAGTACTTC.

The rearrangement uses TRBV7-3 and TRBJ2-3; 11 bases line up with TRBD1. The CDR3 length is 16 residues. CDR1 and CDR2 (germline): SGHTA, FQGTGA. V was pared by 0 bases and J by 5 bases, with 4 bases of the junction left unmatched. CDR3 sequence: CASSLTSDRGQDTQYF. The CDR3 DNA reads as TGTGCCAGCAGCTTAACGTCGGACAGGGGGCAAGATACGCAGTATTTT.

The CDR3 region has the DNA TGTGCCAGCAGTTTAATATCTGGCCCCCAGTACTTC. This translates into CASSLISGPQYF. The chain combines TRBV27 with TRBJ2-5, with D unclear. The V end was cut by 2 bases, the J end by 9 bases, with 10 bases between. The CDR3 length is 12 residues. Germline CDR1 MNHEY, CDR2 SMNVEV (reference sequence).

The chain couples TRBV7-9 to TRBJ2-5; TRBD2 might be the D (5 bases). V lost 5 bases to trimming and J lost 5 bases, with 15 bases between them. Germline V gives CDR1 SEHNR, CDR2 FQNEAQ (reference sequence). The CDR3 has 14 residues. The CDR3 DNA is TGTGCCAGCAGCGACGATTATCGGAGGGAGACCCAGTACTTC. Amino acid sequence: CASSDDYRRETQYF.

The V call is TRBV4-3, the J call TRBJ1-2; maybe TRBD1 (5 bases). The CDR3 covers 16 residues. The V gene lost 1 base and the J gene lost 6 bases, with 18 bases spanning the gap. Germline V CDR1 and CDR2: LGHNA, YSLEER. Here the CDR3 reads CASSQGIAADRNGYTF. The CDR3 DNA sequence: TGCGCCAGCAGCCAAGGGATCGCGGCAGACAGAAATGGCTACACCTTC.

The chain employs TRBV12-3 or TRBV12-4 and TRBJ2-3; TRBD1 might be the D (7 bases). This CDR3 is built from 15 residues. V gave up 8 bases and J gave up 0 bases, with 15 bases separating them. Here the CDR3 reads CASGGGGHSTDTQYF. The CDR3 DNA reads TGTGCCAGCGGAGGAGGGGGCCATAGCACAGATACGCAGTATTTT.

This chain's CDR3 is CASSSPTSGTDTQYF. The CDR3 coding sequence is TGTGCCAGCAGTTCACCCACTAGCGGCACAGATACGCAGTATTTT. The V gene is TRBV12-3 or TRBV12-4, the J gene TRBJ2-3; the match to TRBD2 covers 7 bases. This CDR3 has 15 residues. Trimming removed 4 bases from V and 1 base from J; junction bases left unmatched: 5.

The chain joins TRBV30 to TRBJ2-5; 9 bases map to TRBD1. Trimming took 2 bases from V and 3 from J; bases not matched to a gene: 4. Germline V gene sequence: CDR1 GTSNPN, CDR2 SVGIG (reference sequence). This CDR3 contains 14 residues. CDR3 nucleotides: TGTGCCTGGAGTCCCTGGACAGGGGAAGAGACCCAGTACTTC. Protein: CAWSPWTGEETQYF.

The genes are TRBV6-5 and TRBJ1-2; unclear D gene. Germline CDR1 MNHEY, CDR2 SVGAGI. The CDR3 length is 18 residues. V was trimmed by 4 bases and J by 3 bases, leaving 24 bases between them. The CDR3 loop reads CASSFHSDPLSPYYGYTF. The CDR3, as DNA: TGTGCCAGCAGTTTTCATTCAGACCCCCTCTCTCCCTACTATGGCTACACCTTC.

This sequence joins TRBV29-1 and TRBJ2-7, with a possible D match to TRBD1 (6 bases). Between the trimmed V and J ends, which lost 6 bases and 2 bases, there was a span of 14 bases. Germline V gene sequence: CDR1 SQVTM, CDR2 ANQGSEA. CDR3 length: 13 residues. DNA of the CDR3: TGCAGCGTACAATCGGACAGCACCTACGAGCAGTACTTC. Encoded protein: CSVQSDSTYEQYF.

The rearrangement joins TRBV4-3 to TRBJ2-3; 9 positions agree with TRBD2. V dropped 5 bases and J dropped 7; count of bases not matched to a gene: 7. The CDR3 spans 14 residues. CDR1 is LGHNA, CDR2 YSLEER, per germline. The CDR3 nucleotides read TGCGCCAGCAGCGCGACTAGCGGTTCAAATACGCAGTATTTT. Its translation: CASSATSGSNTQYF.

This chain uses TRBV7-9 with TRBJ1-2; D is undetermined. The CDR3 runs to 12 residues. Trimming stripped 0 bases from V and 8 bases from J, with 7 bases between. Germline lookup yields CDR1 SEHNR and CDR2 FQNEAQ (reference sequence). The CDR3 DNA reads as TGTGCCAGCAGCTTAGCAGGGATGGGCTACACCTTC. Its protein is CASSLAGMGYTF.

V gene TRBV6-5 combines with J gene TRBJ1-2, with a possible D match to TRBD1 (5 bases). This CDR3 has 13 residues. In germline, CDR1 is MNHEY, CDR2 SVGAGI. V was cut by 0 bases and J by 6 bases, with 8 bases left in between. CDR3 coding DNA: TGTGCCAGCAGTTACTCGGGACGCGATGGCTACACCTTC. This codes for CASSYSGRDGYTF.

The chain recombines TRBV7-6 with TRBJ2-6; D not certain. Trimming removed 5 bases from V and 4 bases from J, with 15 bases in between. There are 16 residues in the CDR3. The germline CDR1 and CDR2 sequences are SGHVS and FNYEAQ. CDR3 nucleotide sequence: TGTGCCAGCAGCGGCATCGGAAGCCAGGGGGCCAACGTCCTGACTTTC. Amino acid sequence: CASSGIGSQGANVLTF.

The chain combines TRBV29-1 with TRBJ2-1; TRBD2 might be the D (6 bases). This CDR3 comprises 16 residues. Germline V gene data show CDR1 as SQVTM and CDR2 as ANQGSEA. Trimming cost V 1 base and J 4 bases, with 17 bases left between them. CDR3 coding DNA: TGCAGCGTTGAAGGGGACTCCAAGGACTTTTACAATGAGCAGTTCTTC. This encodes CSVEGDSKDFYNEQFF.

This sequence joins TRBV3-1 and TRBJ2-7; 7 bases line up with TRBD2. V shed 5 bases, J shed 5 bases, and the junction held 9 bases outside the gene matches. Germline V gene lookup returns CDR1 LGHDT and CDR2 YNNKEL (reference sequence). The CDR3 runs to 14 residues. The CDR3 bases are TGTGCCAGCAGCGCATGCGGACTAGAAGACGAGCAGTACTTC. Its protein is CASSACGLEDEQYF.

This clonotype was counted between two and nine times. The chain carries TRBV29-1 and TRBJ1-2; 7 nucleotides match TRBD1. CDR1 is SQVTM, CDR2 ANQGSEA, per germline. The CDR3 is 12 residues long. The junction had 9 bases not matched to a gene; V was cut back by 7 bases and J by 7 bases. The CDR3 bases are TGCAGCGCTCCCGCAGGGGGTTTTGGCTACACCTTC. It codes for CSAPAGGFGYTF.

The V gene is TRBV6-5, the J gene TRBJ2-1, with TRBD2 identical over 9 bases. Germline V gives CDR1 MNHEY, CDR2 SVGAGI. V was clipped by 2 bases and J by 6 bases; unmatched bases: 8. The CDR3 has 16 residues. The chain's CDR3 is CASSYAAGGYRNEQFF. CDR3 nucleotide sequence: TGTGCCAGCAGTTACGCCGCGGGGGGGTATCGCAATGAGCAGTTCTTC.

V and J are TRBV10-3 and TRBJ2-7, with D perhaps TRBD2 (5 bases). CDR1 and CDR2 (germline): ENHRY, SYGVKD. The V end was cut by 6 bases, the J end by 6 bases, with 18 bases between. This CDR3 has 14 residues. CDR3 nucleotide sequence: TGTGCCATCAGCGGGCCGGAGGAGACGGGCGAGCAGTACTTC. Amino acids: CAISGPEETGEQYF.

The genes are TRBV7-9 and TRBJ2-1, with D perhaps TRBD2 (5 bases). Germline CDR1 and CDR2: SEHNR and FQNEAQ (reference sequence). The CDR3 covers 15 residues. Between the trimmed V and J ends, which lost 6 bases and 1 base, there was a span of 13 bases. CDR3 in DNA: TGTGCCAGCAGAAACCCTACTAGTTCCTACAATGAGCAGTTCTTC. It encodes CASRNPTSSYNEQFF.

The J gene is TRBJ1-5, the V gene TRBV19, with a weak D call TRBD1 (5 bases). Germline-derived CDR1 and CDR2 are LNHDA and SQIVND (reference sequence). Trimming cost V 9 bases and J 4 bases, with 19 bases left between them. The CDR3 runs to 15 residues. The CDR3 loop is CASLAVSGWNQPQHF. CDR3 nucleotide sequence: TGTGCCAGCCTGGCAGTATCAGGGTGGAATCAGCCCCAGCATTTT.

The genes are TRBV30 and TRBJ1-2; D not certain. With 6 bases removed from V and 4 bases from J, the gap between germline ends came to 15 bases. CDR1 and CDR2 from the germline V gene are GTSNPN and SVGIG (reference sequence). The CDR3 sequence is 13 residues long. The CDR3 DNA reads as TGTGCCTGCTTCACTCAACCGGTCTATGGCTACACCTTC. It codes for CACFTQPVYGYTF.